The present T cell receptor (beta chain) was sequenced within a study of shared clonotypes between healthy human individuals. Germline V gene sequence: CDR1 MNHEY, CDR2 SMNVEV (reference sequence). The CDR3 extends over 19 amino acids. The V gene lost 6 bases and the J gene lost 1 base, with 24 bases spanning the gap. Per sorted-subset replicate PCR, input was roughly 200 ng DNA, representing about 29,000 T cell genomes. Clones were sequenced by immunoSEQ multiplex PCR, and TCRdb holds only the in-frame ones, with some missing. The sample lists 2 million to 3 million clones, 93% occurring once. The chain recombines TRBV27 with TRBJ1-4; D is ambiguous. The specimen was naive CD4+ T cells from PBMCs. Documented subset: CD45RA+ positively selected. This clonotype was sampled from a man younger than 35 in good health. Some clones in this sample may be carry-over from other donors' samples. CDR3 coding DNA: TGTGCCAGCAGATGGCCTCTAGGAATCGAGTGGCGAACTAATGAAAAACTGTTTTTT. Its translation is CASRWPLGIEWRTNEKLFF.